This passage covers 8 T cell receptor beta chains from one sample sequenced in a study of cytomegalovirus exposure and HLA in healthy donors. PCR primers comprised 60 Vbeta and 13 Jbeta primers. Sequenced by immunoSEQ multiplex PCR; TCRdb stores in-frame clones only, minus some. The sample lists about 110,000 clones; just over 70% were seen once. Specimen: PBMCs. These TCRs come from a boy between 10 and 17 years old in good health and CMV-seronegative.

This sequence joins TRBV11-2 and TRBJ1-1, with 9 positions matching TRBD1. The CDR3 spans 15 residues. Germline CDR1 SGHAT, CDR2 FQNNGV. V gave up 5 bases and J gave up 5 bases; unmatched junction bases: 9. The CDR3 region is CASSGLQGALTEAFF. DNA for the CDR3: TGTGCCAGCAGCGGATTACAGGGGGCGCTTACTGAAGCTTTCTTT.

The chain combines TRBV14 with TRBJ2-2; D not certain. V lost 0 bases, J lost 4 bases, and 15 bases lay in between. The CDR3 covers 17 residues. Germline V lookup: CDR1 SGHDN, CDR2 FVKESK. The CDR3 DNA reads TGTGCCAGCAGCCAAGATACCAAGCCCGGCGGCACCGGGGAGCTGTTTTTT. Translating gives CASSQDTKPGGTGELFF.

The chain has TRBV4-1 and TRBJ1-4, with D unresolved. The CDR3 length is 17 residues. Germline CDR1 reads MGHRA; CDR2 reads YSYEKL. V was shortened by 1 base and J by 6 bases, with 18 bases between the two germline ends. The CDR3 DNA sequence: TGCGCCAGCAGCCAAGTGCTTTCGAGGGTGAGAGATGAAAAACTGTTTTTT. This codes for CASSQVLSRVRDEKLFF.

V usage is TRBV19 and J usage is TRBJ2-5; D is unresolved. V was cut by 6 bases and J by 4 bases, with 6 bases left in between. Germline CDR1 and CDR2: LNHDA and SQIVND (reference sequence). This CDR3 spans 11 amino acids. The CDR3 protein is CASSKSETQYF. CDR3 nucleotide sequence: TGTGCCAGTAGCAAATCAGAGACCCAGTACTTC.

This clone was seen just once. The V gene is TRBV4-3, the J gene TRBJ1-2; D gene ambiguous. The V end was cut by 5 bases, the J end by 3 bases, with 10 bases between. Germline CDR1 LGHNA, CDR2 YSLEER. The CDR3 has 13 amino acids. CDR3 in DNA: TGCGCCAGCAGCTCGACTGGATACTATGGCTACACCTTC. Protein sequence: CASSSTGYYGYTF.

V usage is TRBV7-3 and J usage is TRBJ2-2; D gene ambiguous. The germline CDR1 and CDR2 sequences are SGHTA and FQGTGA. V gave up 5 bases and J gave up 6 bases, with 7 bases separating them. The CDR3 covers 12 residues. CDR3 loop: CASSPGPGELFF. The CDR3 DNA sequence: TGTGCCAGCAGCCCCGGTCCCGGGGAGCTGTTTTTT.

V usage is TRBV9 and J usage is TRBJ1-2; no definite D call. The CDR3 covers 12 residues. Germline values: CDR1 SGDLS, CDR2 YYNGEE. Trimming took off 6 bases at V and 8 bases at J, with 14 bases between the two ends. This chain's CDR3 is CASTGTLEGYTF. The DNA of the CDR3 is TGTGCCAGCACAGGCACACTTGAAGGCTACACCTTC. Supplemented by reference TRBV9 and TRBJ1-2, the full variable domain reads DSGVTQTPKHLITATGQRVTLRCSPRSGDLSVYWYQQSLDQGLQFLIQYYNGEERAKGNILERFSAQQFPDLHSELNLSSLELGDSALYFCASTGTLEGYTFGSGTRLTVV.

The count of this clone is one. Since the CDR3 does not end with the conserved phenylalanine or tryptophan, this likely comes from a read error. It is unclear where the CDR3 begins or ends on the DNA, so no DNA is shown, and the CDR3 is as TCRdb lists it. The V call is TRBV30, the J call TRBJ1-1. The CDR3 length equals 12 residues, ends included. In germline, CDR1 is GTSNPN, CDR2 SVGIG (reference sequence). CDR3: CAWSRSGTEALV.